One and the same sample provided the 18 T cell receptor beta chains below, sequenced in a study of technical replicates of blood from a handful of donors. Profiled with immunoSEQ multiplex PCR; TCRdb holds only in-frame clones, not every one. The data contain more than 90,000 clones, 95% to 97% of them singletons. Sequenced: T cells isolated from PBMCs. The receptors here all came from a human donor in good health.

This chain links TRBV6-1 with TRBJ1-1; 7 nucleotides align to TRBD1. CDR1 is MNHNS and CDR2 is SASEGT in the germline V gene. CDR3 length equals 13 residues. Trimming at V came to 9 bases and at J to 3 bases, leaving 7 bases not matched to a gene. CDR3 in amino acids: CASRQGKDTEAFF. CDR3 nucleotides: TGTGCCAGTAGACAGGGAAAGGACACTGAAGCTTTCTTT.

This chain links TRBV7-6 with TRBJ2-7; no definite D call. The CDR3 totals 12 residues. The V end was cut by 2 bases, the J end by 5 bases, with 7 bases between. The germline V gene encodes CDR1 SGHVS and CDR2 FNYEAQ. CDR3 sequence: CASSLLENEQYF. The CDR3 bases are TGTGCCAGCAGCTTACTAGAAAACGAGCAGTACTTC. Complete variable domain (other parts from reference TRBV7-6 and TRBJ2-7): GAGVSQSPRYKVTKRGQDVALRCDPISGHVSLYWYRQALGQGPEFLTYFNYEAQQDKSGLPNDRFSAERPEGSISTLTIQRTEQRDSAMYRCASSLLENEQYFGPGTRLTVT.

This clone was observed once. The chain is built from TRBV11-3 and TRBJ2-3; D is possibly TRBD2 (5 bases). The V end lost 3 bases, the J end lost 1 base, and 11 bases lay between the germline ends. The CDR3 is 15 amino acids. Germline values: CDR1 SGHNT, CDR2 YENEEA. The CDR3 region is CASSFLRGGTDTQYF. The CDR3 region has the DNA TGTGCCAGCAGCTTTCTACGGGGTGGCACAGATACGCAGTATTTT.

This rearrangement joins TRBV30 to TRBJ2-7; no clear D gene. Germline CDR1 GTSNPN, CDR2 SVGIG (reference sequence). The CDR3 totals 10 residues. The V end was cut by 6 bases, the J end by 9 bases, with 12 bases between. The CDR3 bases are TGTGCCTGCCATTCTACGAGGCAGTACTTC. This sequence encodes CACHSTRQYF.

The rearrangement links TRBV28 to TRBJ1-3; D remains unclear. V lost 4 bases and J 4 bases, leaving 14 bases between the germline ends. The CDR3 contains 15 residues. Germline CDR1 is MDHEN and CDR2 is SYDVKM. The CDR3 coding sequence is TGTGCCAGCAGTTGGCTCGGGGTGGGCGGAAACACCATATATTTT. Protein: CASSWLGVGGNTIYF.

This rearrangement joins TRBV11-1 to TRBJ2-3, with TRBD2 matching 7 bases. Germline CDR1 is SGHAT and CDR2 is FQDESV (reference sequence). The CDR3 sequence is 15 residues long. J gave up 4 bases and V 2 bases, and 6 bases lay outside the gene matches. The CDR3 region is CASSLMGGSSDTQYF. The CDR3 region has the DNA TGTGCCAGCAGCTTAATGGGCGGGAGTTCAGATACGCAGTATTTT.

The CDR3: CASSSTGTGELFF. As DNA, the CDR3 is TGTGCCAGCAGCTCAACAGGGACCGGGGAGCTGTTTTTT. V gene TRBV7-2 combines with J gene TRBJ2-2; D possibly corresponds to TRBD1 (6 bases). Germline assignment: CDR1 SGHTA and CDR2 FQGNSA. This CDR3 contains 13 residues. The ends were cut back, 4 bases at V and 5 bases at J, with 8 bases in the middle. The variable domain in full, with the rest retrieved from reference TRBV7-2 and TRBJ2-2, is GAGVSQSPSNKVTEKGKDVELRCDPISGHTALYWYRQSLGQGLEFLIYFQGNSAPDKSGLPSDRFSAERTGGSVSTLTIQRTQQEDSAVYLCASSSTGTGELFFGEGSRLTVL.

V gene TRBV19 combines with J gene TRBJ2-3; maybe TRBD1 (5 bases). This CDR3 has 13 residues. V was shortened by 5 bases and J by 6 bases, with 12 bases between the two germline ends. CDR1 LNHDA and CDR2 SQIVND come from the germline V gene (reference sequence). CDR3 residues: CASSSSAGDTQYF. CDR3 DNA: TGTGCCAGTAGTTCGTCCGCAGGGGATACGCAGTATTTT.

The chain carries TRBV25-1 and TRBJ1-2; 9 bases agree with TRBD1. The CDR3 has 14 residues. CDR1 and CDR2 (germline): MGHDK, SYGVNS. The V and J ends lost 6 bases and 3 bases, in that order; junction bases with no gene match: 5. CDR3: CASRDTGGYYGYTF. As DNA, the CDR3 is TGTGCCAGCAGAGATACAGGGGGCTACTATGGCTACACCTTC.

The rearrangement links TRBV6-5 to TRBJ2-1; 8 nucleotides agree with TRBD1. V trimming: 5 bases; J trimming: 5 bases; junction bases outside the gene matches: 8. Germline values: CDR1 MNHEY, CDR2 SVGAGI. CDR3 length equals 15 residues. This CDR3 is CASSNDRGQDNEQFF. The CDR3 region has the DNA TGTGCCAGCAGTAACGACAGGGGTCAAGACAATGAGCAGTTCTTC.

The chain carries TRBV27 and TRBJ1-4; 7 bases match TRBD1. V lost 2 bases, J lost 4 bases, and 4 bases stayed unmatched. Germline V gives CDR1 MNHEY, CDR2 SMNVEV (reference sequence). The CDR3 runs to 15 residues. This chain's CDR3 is CASSLDREINEKLFF. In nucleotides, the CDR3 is TGTGCCAGCAGTTTAGACAGGGAAATTAATGAAAAACTGTTTTTT.

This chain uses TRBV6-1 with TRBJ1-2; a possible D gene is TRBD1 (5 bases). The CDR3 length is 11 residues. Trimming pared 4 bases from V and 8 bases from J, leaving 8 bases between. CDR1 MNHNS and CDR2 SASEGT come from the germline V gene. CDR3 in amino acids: CASSAGVGYTF. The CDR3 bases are TGTGCCAGCAGTGCGGGGGTAGGCTACACCTTC.

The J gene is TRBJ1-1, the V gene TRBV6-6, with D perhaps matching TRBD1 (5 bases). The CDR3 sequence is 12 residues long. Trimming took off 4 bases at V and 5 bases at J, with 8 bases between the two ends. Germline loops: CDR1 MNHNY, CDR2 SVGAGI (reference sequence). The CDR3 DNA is TGTGCCAGCAGTTCCCAGGGAACTGAAGCTTTCTTT. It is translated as CASSSQGTEAFF.

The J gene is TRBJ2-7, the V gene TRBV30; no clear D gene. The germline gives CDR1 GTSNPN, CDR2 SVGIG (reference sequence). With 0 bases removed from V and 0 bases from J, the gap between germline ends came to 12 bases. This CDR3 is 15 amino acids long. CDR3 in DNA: TGTGCCTGGAGTGTATACTCGCCGAGCTCCTACGAGCAGTACTTC. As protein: CAWSVYSPSSYEQYF.

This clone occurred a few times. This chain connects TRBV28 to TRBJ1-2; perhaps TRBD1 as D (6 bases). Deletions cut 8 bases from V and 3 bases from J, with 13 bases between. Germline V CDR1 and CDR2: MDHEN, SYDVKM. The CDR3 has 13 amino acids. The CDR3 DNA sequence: TGTGCCAGCTCGACACGGACAGACTATGGCTACACCTTC. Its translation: CASSTRTDYGYTF.

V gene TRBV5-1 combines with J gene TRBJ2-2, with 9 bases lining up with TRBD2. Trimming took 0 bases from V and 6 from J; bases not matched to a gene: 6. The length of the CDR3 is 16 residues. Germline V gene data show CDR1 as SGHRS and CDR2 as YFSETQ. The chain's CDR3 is CASSLEQAGGAGELFF. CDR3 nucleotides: TGCGCCAGCAGCTTGGAGCAGGCGGGAGGGGCCGGGGAGCTGTTTTTT.

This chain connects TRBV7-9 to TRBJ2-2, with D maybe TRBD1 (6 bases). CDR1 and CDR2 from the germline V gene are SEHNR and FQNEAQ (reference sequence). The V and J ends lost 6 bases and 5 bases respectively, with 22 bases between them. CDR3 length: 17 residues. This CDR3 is CASSDPGTQTATGELFF. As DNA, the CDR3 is TGTGCCAGCAGTGACCCCGGGACACAAACGGCGACCGGGGAGCTGTTTTTT.

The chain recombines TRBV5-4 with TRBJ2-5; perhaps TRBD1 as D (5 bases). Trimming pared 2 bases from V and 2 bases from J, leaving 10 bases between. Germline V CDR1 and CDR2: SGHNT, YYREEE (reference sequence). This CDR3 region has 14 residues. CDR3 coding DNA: TGTGCCAGCAGCTTACAGGACGGACAAGAGACCCAGTACTTC. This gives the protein CASSLQDGQETQYF.